The 4 T cell receptor beta chains reported below all come from one sample, sequenced in a study of post-analysis software for immune sequencing data. General study results and limits: TRBV segments more frequent in patients than in controls numbered roughly five and included TRBV5-6, TRBV5-1 and TRBV20-1.

These TCRs' antigens remain unknown. Sequencing libraries made from TCR beta cDNA carried unique molecular identifiers. Each CDR3 protein is one row after TCRdb ran MiXCR on the PCR reads. The data contain about 820,000 distinct CDR3 sequences, roughly 50% of them singletons. Sequencing input: blood. These receptors came from a girl aged 5-17 years with multiple sclerosis.

The V call is TRBV15, the J call TRBJ2-4, with no clear D. The J call is in doubt because the DNA end fits TRBJ2-7 better. This CDR3 has 15 residues. Germline assignment: CDR1 LNHNV and CDR2 YYDKDF (reference sequence). In DNA, the CDR3 is TGTGCCACCAGCAGAGGAGGCGGAAGTACCTACGAGCAGTACTTC. Amino acid sequence: CATSRGGGSTYEQYF.

The chain recombines TRBV6-2 or TRBV6-3 with TRBJ2-2; 7 bases align to TRBD1. J was trimmed by 6 bases and V by 8 bases; bases with no gene match: 9. Germline V gives CDR1 MNHEY, CDR2 SVGEGT. The CDR3 covers 14 residues. Here the CDR3 reads CASANRGRAGELFF. DNA for the CDR3: TGTGCCAGCGCCAACAGGGGACGTGCCGGGGAGCTGTTTTTT.

The chain is built from TRBV7-9 and TRBJ2-1; no clear D. The V and J ends lost 5 bases and 0 bases respectively, with 14 bases between them. CDR1 is SEHNR and CDR2 is FQNEAQ in the germline V gene (reference sequence). This CDR3 spans 16 amino acids. CDR3 DNA: TGTGCCAGCAGCCGAAACGTGTCCTCCTCCTACAATGAGCAGTTCTTC. It translates to CASSRNVSSSYNEQFF.

This chain joins TRBV7-9 and TRBJ2-4, with TRBD1 matching over 10 bases. This CDR3 has 14 residues. Germline V lookup: CDR1 SEHNR, CDR2 FQNEAQ (reference sequence). After removal of 5 bases from V and 7 bases from J, the junction contained 5 bases not matched to a gene. The CDR3 loop reads CASSVTGGANIQYF. The CDR3 DNA reads as TGTGCCAGCAGCGTGACAGGGGGCGCGAACATTCAGTACTTC. Together with reference TRBV7-9 and TRBJ2-4, the CDR3 gives the full variable domain: DTGVSQNPRHKITKRGQNVTFRCDPISEHNRLYWYRQTLGQGPEFLTYFQNEAQLEKSRLLSDRFSAERPKGSFSTLEIQRTEQGDSAMYLCASSVTGGANIQYFGAGTRLSVL.